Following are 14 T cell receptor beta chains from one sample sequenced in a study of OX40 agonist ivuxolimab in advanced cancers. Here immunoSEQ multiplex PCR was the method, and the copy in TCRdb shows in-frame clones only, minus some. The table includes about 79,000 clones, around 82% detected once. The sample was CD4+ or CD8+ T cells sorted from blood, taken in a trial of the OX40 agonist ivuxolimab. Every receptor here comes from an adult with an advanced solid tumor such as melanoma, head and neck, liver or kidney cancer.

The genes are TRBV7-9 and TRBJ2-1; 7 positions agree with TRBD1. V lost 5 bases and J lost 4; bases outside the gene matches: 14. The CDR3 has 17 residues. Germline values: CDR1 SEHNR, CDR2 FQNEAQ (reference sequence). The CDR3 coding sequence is TGTGCCAGCAGCCCGGGGATTAGAGGGGGCCTTTACAATGAGCAGTTCTTC. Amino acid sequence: CASSPGIRGGLYNEQFF.

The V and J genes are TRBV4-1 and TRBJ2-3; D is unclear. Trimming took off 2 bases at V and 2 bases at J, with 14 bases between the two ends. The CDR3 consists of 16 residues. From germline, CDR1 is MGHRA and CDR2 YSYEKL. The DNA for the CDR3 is TGCGCCAGCAGCCAACCCTTGACTGGAGTCACAGATACGCAGTATTTT. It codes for CASSQPLTGVTDTQYF.

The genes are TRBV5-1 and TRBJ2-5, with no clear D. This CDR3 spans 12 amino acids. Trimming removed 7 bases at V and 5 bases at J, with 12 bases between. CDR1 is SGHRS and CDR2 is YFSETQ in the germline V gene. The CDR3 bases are TGCGCCAGCCGTCGCTATTTGGAGACCCAGTACTTC. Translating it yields CASRRYLETQYF.

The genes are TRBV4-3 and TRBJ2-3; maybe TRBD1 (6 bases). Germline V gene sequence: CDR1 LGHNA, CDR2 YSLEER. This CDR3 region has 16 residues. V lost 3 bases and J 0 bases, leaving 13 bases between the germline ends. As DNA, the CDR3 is TGCGCCAGCAGCCAGGGGGCAGGTGTTAGCACAGATACGCAGTATTTT. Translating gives CASSQGAGVSTDTQYF.

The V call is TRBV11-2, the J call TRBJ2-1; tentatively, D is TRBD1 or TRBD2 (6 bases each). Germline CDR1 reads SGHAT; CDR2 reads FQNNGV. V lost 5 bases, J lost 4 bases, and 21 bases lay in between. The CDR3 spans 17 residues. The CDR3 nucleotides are TGTGCCAGCAGCCAACTACCGGGGGCAGGACCGTACAATGAGCAGTTCTTC. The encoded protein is CASSQLPGAGPYNEQFF.

The CDR3 sequence is CASSMTVNTEAFF. The CDR3 DNA follows: TGTGCCAGTAGTATGACAGTGAACACTGAAGCTTTCTTT. The V and J genes are TRBV19 and TRBJ1-1; weak D call: TRBD1 (5 bases). The CDR3 totals 13 residues. Trimming took off 3 bases at V and 0 bases at J, with 5 bases between the two ends. In germline, CDR1 is LNHDA, CDR2 SQIVND (reference sequence).

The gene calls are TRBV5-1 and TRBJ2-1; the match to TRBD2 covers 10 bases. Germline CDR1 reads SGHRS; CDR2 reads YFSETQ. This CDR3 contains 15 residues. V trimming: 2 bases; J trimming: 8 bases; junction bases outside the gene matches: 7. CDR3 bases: TGCGCCAGCAGCTTAAGGCTAGCGGGGGAGGATGAGCAGTTCTTC. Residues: CASSLRLAGEDEQFF.

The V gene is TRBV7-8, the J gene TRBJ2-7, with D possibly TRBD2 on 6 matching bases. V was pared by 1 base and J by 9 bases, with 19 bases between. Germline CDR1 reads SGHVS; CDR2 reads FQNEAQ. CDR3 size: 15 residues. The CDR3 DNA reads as TGTGCCAGCAGCTTAGTAGGGACTGCGTTCCTCGTGCAGTACTTC. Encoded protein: CASSLVGTAFLVQYF.

The CDR3 DNA reads TGTGCCAGCAGTTTTATAAGCGGCAACACAGATACGCAGTATTTT. Translating gives CASSFISGNTDTQYF. The chain uses TRBV6-5 and TRBJ2-3; D might be TRBD2 (5 bases). V dropped 4 bases and J dropped 2 bases, with 13 bases sitting between them. Germline V gives CDR1 MNHEY, CDR2 SVGAGI. This CDR3 region has 15 residues.

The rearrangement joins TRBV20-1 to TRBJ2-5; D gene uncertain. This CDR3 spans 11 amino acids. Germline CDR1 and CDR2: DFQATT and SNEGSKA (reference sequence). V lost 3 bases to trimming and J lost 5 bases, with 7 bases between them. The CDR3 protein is CSASASETQYF. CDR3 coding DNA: TGCAGTGCTAGTGCTAGTGAGACCCAGTACTTC.

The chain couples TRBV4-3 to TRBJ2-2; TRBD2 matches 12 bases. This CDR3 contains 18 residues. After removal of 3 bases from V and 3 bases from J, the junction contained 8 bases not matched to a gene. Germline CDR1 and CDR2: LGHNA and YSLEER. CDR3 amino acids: CASSQVLAGGLDTGELFF. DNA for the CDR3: TGCGCCAGCAGCCAGGTTCTAGCGGGAGGGCTCGACACCGGGGAGCTGTTTTTT.

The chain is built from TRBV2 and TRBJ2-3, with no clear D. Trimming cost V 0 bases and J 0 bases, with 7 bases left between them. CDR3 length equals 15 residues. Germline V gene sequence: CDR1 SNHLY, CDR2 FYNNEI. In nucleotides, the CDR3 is TGTGCCAGCAGTGAAGCAGCAGTTAGCACAGATACGCAGTATTTT. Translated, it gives CASSEAAVSTDTQYF.

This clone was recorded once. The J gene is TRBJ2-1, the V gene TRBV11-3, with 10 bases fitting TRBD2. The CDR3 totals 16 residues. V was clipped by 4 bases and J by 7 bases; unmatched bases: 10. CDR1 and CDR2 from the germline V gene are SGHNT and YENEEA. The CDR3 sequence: CASSSSSGRTRNEQFF. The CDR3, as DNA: TGTGCCAGCAGCTCGTCTAGCGGGAGAACTCGTAATGAGCAGTTCTTC. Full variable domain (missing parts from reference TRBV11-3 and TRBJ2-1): EAGVVQSPRYKIIEKKQPVAFWCNPISGHNTLYWYLQNLGQGPELLIRYENEEAVDDSQLPKDRFSAERLKGVDSTLKIQPAELGDSAVYLCASSSSSGRTRNEQFFGPGTRLTVL.

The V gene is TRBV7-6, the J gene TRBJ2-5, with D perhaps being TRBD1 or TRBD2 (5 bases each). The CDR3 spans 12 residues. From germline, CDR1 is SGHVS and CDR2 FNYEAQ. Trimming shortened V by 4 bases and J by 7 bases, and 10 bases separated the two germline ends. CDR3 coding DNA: TGTGCCAGCAGCTCCCAGAGGGGGACCCAGTACTTC. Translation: CASSSQRGTQYF.